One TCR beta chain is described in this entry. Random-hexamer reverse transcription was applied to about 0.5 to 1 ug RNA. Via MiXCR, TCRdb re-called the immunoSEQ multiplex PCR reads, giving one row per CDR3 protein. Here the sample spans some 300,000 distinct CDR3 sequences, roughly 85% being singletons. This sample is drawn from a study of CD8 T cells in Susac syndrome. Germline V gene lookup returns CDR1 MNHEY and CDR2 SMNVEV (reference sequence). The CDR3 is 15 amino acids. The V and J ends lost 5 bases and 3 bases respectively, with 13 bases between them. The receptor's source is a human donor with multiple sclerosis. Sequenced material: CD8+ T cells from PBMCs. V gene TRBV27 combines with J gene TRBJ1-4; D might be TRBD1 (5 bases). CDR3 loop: CASSPWDGANEKLFF. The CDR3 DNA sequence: TGTGCCAGCAGTCCATGGGACGGAGCTAATGAAAAACTGTTTTTT.